The clone carrying this T cell receptor beta chain was observed at least ten times. Its antigen remains unidentified. This specimen belongs to a study of CD8 T cells in ankylosing spondylitis. General study results and limits: A TCR beta motif of 7 to 9 highly homologous variants seemed to mark ankylosing spondylitis blood.

The germline gives CDR1 SGHDT, CDR2 YYEEEE. The germline V and J ends were trimmed by 4 bases and 10 bases, with 14 bases remaining between them. This CDR3 has 12 amino acids. TCRdb redid the calling of the 5' RACE reads with MiXCR, one entry per CDR3 protein. The profile shows 75,000 to 95,000 distinct CDR3 sequences, about 8.1% of them singletons. The gene calls are TRBV5-6 and TRBJ1-1; possible D gene TRBD1, 6 bases. Source material: blood, either unsorted or a sorted T cell fraction (not recorded which). The receptor comes from a male donor with ankylosing spondylitis. CDR3 DNA: TGTGCCAGCAGCCCTGGGACAAGTGGAGCTTTCTTT. Amino acids: CASSPGTSGAFF.